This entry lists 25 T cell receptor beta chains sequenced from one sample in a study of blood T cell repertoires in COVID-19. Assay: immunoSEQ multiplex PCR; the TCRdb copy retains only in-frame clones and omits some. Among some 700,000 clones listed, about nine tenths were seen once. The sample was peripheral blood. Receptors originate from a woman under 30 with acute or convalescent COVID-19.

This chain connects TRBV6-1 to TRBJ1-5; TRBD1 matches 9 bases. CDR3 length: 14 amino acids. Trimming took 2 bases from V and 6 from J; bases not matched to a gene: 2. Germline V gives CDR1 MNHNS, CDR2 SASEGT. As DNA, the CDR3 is TGTGCCAGCAGTGAAACAGGGGGCATTCAGCCCCAGCATTTT. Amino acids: CASSETGGIQPQHF.

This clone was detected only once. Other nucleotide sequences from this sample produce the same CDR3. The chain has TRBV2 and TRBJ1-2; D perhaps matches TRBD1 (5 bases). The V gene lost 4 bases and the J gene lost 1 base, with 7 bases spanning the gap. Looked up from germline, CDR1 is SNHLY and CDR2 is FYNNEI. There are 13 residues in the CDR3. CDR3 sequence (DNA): TGTGCCAGCAGTGTTGACAGTAACTATGGCTACACCTTC. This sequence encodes CASSVDSNYGYTF.

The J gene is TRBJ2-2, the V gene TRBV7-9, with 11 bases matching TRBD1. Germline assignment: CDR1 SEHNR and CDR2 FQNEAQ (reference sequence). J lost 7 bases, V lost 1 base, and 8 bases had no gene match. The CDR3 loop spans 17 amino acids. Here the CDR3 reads CASSLDVGQGAGGELFF. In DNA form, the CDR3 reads TGTGCCAGCAGCTTAGATGTCGGACAGGGGGCAGGCGGGGAGCTGTTTTTT.

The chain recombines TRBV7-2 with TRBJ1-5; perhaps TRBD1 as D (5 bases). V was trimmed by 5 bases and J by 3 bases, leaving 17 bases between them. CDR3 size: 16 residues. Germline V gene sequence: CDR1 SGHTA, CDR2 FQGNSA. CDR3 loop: CASSAIPGLSNQPQHF. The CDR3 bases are TGTGCCAGCAGCGCCATACCGGGACTGTCCAATCAGCCCCAGCATTTT.

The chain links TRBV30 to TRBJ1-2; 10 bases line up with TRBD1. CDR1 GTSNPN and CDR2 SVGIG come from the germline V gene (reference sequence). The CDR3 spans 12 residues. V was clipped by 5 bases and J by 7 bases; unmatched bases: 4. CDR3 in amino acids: CAWEGTGAGYTF. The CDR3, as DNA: TGTGCCTGGGAGGGGACAGGGGCTGGCTACACCTTC.

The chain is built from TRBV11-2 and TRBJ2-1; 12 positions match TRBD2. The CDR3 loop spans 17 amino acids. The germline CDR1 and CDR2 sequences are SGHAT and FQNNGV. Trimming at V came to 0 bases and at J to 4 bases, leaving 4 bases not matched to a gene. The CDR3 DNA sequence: TGTGCCAGCAGCTTAGAACCCACTAGCGGGGGGTACAATGAGCAGTTCTTC. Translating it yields CASSLEPTSGGYNEQFF. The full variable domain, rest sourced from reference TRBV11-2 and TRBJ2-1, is EAGVAQSPRYKIIEKRQSVAFWCNPISGHATLYWYQQILGQGPKLLIQFQNNGVVDDSQLPKDRFSAERLKGVDSTLKIQPAKLEDSAVYLCASSLEPTSGGYNEQFFGPGTRLTVL.

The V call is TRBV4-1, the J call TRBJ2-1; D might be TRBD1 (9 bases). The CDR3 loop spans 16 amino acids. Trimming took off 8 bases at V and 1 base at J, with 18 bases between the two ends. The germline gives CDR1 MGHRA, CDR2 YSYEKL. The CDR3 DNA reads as TGCGCCAGCCGGGGGGGACAGGGCCCTTCCTACAATGAGCAGTTCTTC. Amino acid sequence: CASRGGQGPSYNEQFF.

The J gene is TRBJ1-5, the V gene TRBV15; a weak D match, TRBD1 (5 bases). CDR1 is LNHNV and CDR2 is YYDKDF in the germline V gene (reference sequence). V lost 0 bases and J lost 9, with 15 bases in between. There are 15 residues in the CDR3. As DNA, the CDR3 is TGTGCCACCAGCAGAGATAGCAGGGTGCCGGTGCCCCAGCATTTT. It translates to CATSRDSRVPVPQHF.

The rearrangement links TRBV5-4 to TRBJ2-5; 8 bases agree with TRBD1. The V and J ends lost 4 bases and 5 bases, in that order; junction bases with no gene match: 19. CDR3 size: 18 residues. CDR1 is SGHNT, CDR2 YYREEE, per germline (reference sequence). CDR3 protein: CASSHHPGQEGPWETQYF. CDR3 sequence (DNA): TGTGCCAGCAGCCACCACCCGGGACAGGAGGGACCCTGGGAGACCCAGTACTTC. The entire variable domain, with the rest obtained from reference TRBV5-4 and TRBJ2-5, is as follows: ETGVTQSPTHLIKTRGQQVTLRCSSQSGHNTVSWYQQALGQGPQFIFQYYREEENGRGNFPPRFSGLQFPNYSSELNVNALELDDSALYLCASSHHPGQEGPWETQYFGPGTRLLVL.

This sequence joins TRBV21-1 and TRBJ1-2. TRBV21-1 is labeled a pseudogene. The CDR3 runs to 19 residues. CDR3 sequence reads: CASIPPPGGAGWINYGYTF. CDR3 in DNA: TGTGCCAGCATTCCCCCACCGGGGGGCGCGGGTTGGATAAACTATGGCTACACCTTC.

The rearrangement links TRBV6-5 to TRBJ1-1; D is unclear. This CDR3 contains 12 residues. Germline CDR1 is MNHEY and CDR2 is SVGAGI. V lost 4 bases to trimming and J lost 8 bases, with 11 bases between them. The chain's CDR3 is CASSSLETEAFF. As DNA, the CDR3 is TGTGCCAGCAGTTCCTTGGAGACGGAAGCTTTCTTT.

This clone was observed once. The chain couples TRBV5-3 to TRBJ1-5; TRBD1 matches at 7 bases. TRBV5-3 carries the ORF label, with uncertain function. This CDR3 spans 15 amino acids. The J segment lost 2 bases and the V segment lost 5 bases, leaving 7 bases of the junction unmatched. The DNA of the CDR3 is TGTGCCAGAAGTTACCGACAGGGTTGCAATCAGCCCCAGCATTTT. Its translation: CARSYRQGCNQPQHF.

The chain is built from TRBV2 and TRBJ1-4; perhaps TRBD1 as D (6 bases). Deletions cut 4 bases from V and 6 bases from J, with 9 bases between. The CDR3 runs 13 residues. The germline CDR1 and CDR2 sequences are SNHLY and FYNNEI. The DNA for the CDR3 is TGTGCCAGCAGTGTCGACAGGCATGAAAAACTGTTTTTT. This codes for CASSVDRHEKLFF.

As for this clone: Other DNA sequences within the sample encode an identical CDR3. The CDR3 protein is CASSLRGYGYTF. CDR3 DNA sequence: TGCGCCAGCAGCTTGAGGGGATATGGCTACACCTTC. The chain joins TRBV5-1 to TRBJ1-2, with TRBD1 as a possible D gene (5 bases). Germline CDR1 is SGHRS and CDR2 is YFSETQ. V was pared by 1 base and J by 5 bases, with 6 bases between. The CDR3 is 12 residues long.

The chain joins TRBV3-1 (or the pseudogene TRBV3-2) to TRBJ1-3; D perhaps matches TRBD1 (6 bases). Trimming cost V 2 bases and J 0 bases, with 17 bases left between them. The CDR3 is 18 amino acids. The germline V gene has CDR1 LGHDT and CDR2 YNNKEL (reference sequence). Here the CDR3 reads CASSQIYPTGLSGNTIYF. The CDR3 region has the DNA TGTGCCAGCAGCCAAATTTATCCGACAGGCCTCTCTGGAAACACCATATATTTT.

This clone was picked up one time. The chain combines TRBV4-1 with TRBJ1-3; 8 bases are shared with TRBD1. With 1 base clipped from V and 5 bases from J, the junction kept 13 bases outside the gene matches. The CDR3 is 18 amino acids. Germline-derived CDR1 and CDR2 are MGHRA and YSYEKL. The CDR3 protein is CASSQGLPDREGRNTIYF. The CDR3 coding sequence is TGCGCCAGCAGCCAAGGACTCCCGGACAGGGAGGGCAGAAACACCATATATTTT.

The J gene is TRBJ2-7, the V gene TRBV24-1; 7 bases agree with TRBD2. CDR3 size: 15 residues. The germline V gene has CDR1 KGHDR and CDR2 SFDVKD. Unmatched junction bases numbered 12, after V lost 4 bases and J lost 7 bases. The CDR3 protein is CATSESRDSGGEQYF. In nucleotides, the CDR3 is TGTGCCACCAGTGAGTCGCGGGACTCCGGGGGGGAGCAGTACTTC.

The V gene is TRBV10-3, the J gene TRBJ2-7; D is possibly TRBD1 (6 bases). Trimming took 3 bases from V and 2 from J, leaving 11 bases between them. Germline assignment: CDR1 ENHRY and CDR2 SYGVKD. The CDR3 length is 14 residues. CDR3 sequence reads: CAISDTTGTYEQYF. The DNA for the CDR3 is TGTGCCATCAGTGACACGACAGGTACCTACGAGCAGTACTTC.

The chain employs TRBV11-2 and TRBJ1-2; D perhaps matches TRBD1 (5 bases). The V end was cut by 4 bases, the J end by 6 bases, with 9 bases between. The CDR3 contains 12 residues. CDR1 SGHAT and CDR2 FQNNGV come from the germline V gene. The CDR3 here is CASSWEGNGYTF. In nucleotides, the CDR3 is TGTGCCAGCAGCTGGGAGGGGAATGGCTACACCTTC.

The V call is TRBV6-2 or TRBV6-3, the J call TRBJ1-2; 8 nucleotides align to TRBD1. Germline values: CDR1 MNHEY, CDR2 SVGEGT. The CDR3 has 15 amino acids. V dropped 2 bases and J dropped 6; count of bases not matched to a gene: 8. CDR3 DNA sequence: TGTGCCAGCAGTTACGCAGGGGGCGATGGGCATGGCTACACCTTC. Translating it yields CASSYAGGDGHGYTF.

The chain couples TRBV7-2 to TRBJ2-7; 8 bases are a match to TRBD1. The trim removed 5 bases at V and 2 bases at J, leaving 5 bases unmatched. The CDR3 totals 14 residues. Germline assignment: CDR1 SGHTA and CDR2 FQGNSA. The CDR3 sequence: CASSTPGGPYEQYF. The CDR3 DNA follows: TGTGCCAGCAGCACCCCAGGGGGCCCCTACGAGCAGTACTTC.

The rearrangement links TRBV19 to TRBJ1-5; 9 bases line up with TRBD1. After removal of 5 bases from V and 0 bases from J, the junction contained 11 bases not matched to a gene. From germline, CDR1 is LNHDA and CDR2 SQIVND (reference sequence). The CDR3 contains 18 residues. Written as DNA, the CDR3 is TGTGCCAGTAGTGGCCGGGACAGGGAGTGGTATAGCAATCAGCCCCAGCATTTT. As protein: CASSGRDREWYSNQPQHF. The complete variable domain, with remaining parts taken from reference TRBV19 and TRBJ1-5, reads DGGITQSPKYLFRKEGQNVTLSCEQNLNHDAMYWYRQDPGQGLRLIYYSQIVNDFQKGDIAEGYSVSREKKESFPLTVTSAQKNPTAFYLCASSGRDREWYSNQPQHFGDGTRLSIL.

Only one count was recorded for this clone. Here the CDR3 DNA reads TGCAGCGCCGCCACAGGGGATCGCCGGGACACTGAAGCTTTCTTT. Translation: CSAATGDRRDTEAFF. The chain joins TRBV29-1 to TRBJ1-1; 7 bases align to TRBD1. This CDR3 spans 15 amino acids. Germline-derived CDR1 and CDR2 are SQVTM and ANQGSEA. Trimming cost V 7 bases and J 3 bases; bases outside gene matches: 14.

CDR3 sequence reads: CATSDPRTGSRNYGYTF. CDR3 nucleotides: TGTGCCACCAGTGATCCCAGGACAGGGAGTAGGAACTATGGCTACACCTTC. This rearrangement joins TRBV24-1 to TRBJ1-2, with TRBD1 matching 8 bases. Trimming cost V 3 bases and J 2 bases; bases outside gene matches: 10. This CDR3 spans 17 amino acids. The germline V gene encodes CDR1 KGHDR and CDR2 SFDVKD.

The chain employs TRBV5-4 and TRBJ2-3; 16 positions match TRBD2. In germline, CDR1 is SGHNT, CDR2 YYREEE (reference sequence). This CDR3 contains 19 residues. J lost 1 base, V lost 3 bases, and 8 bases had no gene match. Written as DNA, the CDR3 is TGTGCCAGCAGCTCCCCGGGACTAGCGGGGGGGCGGGGCACAGATACGCAGTATTTT. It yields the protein CASSSPGLAGGRGTDTQYF.